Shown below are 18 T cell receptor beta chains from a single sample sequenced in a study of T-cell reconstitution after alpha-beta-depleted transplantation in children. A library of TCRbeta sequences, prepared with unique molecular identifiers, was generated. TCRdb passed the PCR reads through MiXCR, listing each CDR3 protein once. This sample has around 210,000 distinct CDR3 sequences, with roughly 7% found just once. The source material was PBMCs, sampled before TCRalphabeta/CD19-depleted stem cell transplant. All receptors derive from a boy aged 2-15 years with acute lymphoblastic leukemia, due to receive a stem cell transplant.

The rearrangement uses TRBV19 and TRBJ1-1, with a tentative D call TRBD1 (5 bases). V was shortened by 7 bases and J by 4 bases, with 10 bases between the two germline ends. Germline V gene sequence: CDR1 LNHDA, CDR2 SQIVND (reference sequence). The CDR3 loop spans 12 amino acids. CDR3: CASTNRGTEAFF. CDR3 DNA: TGTGCCAGTACCAATAGGGGCACTGAAGCTTTCTTT.

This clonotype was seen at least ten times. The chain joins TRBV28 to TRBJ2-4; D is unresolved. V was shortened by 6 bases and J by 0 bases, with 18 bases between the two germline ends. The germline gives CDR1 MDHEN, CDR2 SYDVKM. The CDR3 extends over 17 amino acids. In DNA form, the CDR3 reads TGTGCCAGCAGCCTAGGAATCCGCGATTTAGCCAAAAACATTCAGTACTTC. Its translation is CASSLGIRDLAKNIQYF. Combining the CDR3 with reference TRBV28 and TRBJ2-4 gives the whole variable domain DVKVTQSSRYLVKRTGEKVFLECVQDMDHENMFWYRQDPGLGLRLIYFSYDVKMKEKGDIPEGYSVSREKKERFSLILESASTNQTSMYLCASSLGIRDLAKNIQYFGAGTRLSVL.

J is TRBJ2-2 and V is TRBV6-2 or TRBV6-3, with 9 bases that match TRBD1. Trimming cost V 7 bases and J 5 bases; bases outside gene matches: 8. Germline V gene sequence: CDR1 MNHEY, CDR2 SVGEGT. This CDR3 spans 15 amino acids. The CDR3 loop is CASKKYRGQTGELFF. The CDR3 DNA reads TGTGCCAGCAAAAAGTACAGGGGGCAGACCGGGGAGCTGTTTTTT.

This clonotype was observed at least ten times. The CDR3 is CASSLDRASGHRGSYEQYF. The CDR3 DNA reads as TGTGCCAGCAGCTTAGATAGGGCTAGCGGTCACCGGGGCTCCTACGAGCAGTACTTC. This chain connects TRBV11-2 to TRBJ2-7, with 7 positions matching TRBD2. V was clipped by 0 bases and J by 0 bases; unmatched bases: 14. The CDR3 is made up of 19 amino acids. Germline V CDR1 and CDR2: SGHAT, FQNNGV.

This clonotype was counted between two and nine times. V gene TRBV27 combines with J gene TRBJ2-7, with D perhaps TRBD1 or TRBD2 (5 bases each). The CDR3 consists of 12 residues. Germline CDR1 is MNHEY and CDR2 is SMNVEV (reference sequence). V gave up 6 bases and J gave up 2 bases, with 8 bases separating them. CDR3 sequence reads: CASRGEPYEQYF. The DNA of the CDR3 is TGTGCCAGCAGGGGGGAACCCTACGAGCAGTACTTC.

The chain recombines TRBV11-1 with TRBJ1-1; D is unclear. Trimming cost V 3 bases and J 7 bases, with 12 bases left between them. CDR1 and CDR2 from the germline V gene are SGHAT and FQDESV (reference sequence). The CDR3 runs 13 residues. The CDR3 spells CASSFTPRSEAFF. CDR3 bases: TGTGCCAGCAGCTTTACTCCACGGAGTGAAGCTTTCTTT.

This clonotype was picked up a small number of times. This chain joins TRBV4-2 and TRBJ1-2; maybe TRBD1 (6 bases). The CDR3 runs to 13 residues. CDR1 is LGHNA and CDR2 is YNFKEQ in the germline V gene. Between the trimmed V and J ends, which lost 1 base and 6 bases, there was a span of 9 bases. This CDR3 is CASSQGSGDGYTF. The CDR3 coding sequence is TGTGCCAGCAGCCAAGGTTCAGGGGATGGCTACACCTTC.

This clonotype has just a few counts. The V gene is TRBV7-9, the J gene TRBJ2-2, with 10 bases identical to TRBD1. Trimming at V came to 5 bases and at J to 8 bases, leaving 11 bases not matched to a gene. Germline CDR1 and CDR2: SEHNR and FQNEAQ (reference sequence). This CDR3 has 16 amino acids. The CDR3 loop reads CASSRTGGLTRGELFF. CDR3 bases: TGTGCCAGCAGCCGGACAGGGGGACTCACCAGGGGGGAGCTGTTTTTT. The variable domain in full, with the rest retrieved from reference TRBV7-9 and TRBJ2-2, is DTGVSQNPRHKITKRGQNVTFRCDPISEHNRLYWYRQTLGQGPEFLTYFQNEAQLEKSRLLSDRFSAERPKGSFSTLEIQRTEQGDSAMYLCASSRTGGLTRGELFFGEGSRLTVL.

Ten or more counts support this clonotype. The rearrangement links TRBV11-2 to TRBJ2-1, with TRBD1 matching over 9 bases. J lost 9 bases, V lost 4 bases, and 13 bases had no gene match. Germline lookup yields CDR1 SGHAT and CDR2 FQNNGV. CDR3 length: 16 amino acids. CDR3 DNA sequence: TGTGCCAGCAGCTCCGCGTGGGGACAGGGTAATCTTGAGCAGTTCTTC. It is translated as CASSSAWGQGNLEQFF.

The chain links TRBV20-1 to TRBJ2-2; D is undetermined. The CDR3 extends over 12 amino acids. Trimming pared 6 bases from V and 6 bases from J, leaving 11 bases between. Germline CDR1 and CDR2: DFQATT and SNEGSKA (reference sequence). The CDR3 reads CSARIGPGELFF. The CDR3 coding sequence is TGCAGTGCCAGGATAGGTCCCGGGGAGCTGTTTTTT.

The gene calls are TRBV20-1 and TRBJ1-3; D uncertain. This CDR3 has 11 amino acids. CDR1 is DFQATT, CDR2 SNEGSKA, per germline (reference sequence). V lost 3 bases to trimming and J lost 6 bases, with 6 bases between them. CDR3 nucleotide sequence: TGCAGTGCTAGTACAGAAAACACCATATATTTT. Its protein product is CSASTENTIYF.

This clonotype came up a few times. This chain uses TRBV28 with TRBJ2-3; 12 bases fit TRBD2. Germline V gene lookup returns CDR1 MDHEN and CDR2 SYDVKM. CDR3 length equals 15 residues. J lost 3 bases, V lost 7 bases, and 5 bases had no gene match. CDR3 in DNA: TGTGCCAGCACCTGGGGGACTAGCGGGACAGATACGCAGTATTTT. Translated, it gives CASTWGTSGTDTQYF.

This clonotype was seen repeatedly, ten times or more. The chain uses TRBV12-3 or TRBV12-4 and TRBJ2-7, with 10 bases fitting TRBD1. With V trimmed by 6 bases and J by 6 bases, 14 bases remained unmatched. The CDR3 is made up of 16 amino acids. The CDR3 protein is CASSQETGGNSGEQYF. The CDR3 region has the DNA TGTGCCAGCAGCCAAGAGACAGGGGGCAATAGCGGCGAGCAGTACTTC.

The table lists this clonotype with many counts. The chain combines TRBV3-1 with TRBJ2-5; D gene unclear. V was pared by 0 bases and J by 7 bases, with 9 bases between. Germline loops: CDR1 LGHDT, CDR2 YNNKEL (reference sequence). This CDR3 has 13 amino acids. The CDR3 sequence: CASSQDLRGTQYF. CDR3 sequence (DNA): TGTGCCAGCAGCCAAGATCTCAGAGGGACCCAGTACTTC.

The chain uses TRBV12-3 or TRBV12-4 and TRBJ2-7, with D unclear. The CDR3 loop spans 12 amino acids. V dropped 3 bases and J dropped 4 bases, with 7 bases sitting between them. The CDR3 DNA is TGTGCCAGCAGTTTTGCGCCGTACGAGCAGTACTTC. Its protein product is CASSFAPYEQYF.

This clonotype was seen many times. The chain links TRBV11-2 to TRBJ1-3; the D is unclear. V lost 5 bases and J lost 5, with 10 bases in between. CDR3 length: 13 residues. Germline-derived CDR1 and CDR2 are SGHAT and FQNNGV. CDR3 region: CASSVGNRNTIYF. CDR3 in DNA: TGTGCCAGCAGCGTCGGAAACAGAAACACCATATATTTT.

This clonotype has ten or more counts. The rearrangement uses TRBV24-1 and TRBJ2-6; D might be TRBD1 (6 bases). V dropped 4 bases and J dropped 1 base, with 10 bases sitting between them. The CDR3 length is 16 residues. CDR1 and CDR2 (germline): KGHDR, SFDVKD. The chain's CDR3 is CATSDPDSSGANVLTF. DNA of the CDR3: TGTGCCACCAGTGACCCGGACAGTTCTGGGGCCAACGTCCTGACTTTC.

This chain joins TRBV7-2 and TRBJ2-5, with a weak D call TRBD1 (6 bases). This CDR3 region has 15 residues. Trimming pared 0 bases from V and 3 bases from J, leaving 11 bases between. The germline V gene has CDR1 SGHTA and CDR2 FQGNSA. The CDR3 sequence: CASSLASRTEETQYF. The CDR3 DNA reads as TGTGCCAGCAGCTTAGCGTCCAGGACAGAAGAGACCCAGTACTTC.